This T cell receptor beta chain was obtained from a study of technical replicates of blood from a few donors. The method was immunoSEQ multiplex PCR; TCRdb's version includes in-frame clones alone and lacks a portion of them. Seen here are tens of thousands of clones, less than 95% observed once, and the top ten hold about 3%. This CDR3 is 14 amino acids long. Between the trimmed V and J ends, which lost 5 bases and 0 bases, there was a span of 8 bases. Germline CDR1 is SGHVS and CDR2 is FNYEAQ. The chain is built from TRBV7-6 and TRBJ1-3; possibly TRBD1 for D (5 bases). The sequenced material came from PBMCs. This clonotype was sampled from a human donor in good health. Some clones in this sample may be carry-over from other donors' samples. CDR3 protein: CASSPGSSGNTIYF. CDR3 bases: TGTGCCAGCAGCCCAGGGTCCTCTGGAAACACCATATATTTT.